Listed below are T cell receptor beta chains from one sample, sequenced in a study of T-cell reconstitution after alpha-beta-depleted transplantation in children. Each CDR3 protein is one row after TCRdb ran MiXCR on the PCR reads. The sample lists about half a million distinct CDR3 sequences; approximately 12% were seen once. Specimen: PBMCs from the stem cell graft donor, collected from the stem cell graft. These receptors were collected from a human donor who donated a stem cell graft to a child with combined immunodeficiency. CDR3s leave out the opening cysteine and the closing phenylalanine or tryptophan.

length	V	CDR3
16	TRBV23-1	ASSQAPPLAGDYNEQF
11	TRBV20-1	SSLAEPKDEQF
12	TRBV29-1	SVGTDVTNEKLF
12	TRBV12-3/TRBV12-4	ASSVRGLGTEAF
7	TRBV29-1	TSWQPQH
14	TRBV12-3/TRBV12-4	ASSPQPRGGNTEAF
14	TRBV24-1	ATSDTGRGEQETQY
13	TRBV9	ASSVEGGRSNEQF
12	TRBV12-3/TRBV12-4	ASSLAIAPDTQY
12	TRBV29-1	SVEDRRANNEQF
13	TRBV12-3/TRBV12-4	ASSLGGRAGNEQF
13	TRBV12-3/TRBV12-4	ASSASGFSSYEQY
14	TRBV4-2	ASSQDRLAGAGELF
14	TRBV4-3	ASSQGWTGNAYGYT
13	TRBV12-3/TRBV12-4	ASTTGTSGRNEQF
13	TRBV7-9	ASSLLRGTSDTQY
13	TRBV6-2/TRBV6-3	ASSRSRFSTDTQY
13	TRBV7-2	ASSPDRHFSYEQY
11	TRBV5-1	ASRHPGGGEAF
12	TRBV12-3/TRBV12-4	ASRLGGGSYGYT
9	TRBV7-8	AIPGNTEAF
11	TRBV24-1	ATSEGGRTEAF
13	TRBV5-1	ASSFASGSLNEQF
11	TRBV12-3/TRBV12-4	ASTLQGPYGYT
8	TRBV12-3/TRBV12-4	ASSLDEQY